This T cell receptor (beta chain) was sequenced in a study of blood T cell repertoires in COVID-19. Study background: COVID-19 samples collected from the United States, Italy and Spain covered acute and convalescent phases. PBMCs, B-cell-depleted T cells, or T cells were the source of the cDNA or gDNA that made up the material.

As handled by the study authors: Amplification of reference gene primers provided the estimated nucleated cell counts. Assay: immunoSEQ multiplex PCR; the TCRdb copy retains only in-frame clones and omits some. The V and J calls and clone size are taken from that table; D and trimming were inferred from the DNA. This sample yields some 170,000 clones, of which 82% are seen a single time; around 8% belongs to the top ten. The CDR3 totals 14 residues. CDR1 is MNHEY, CDR2 SVGAGI, per germline. Trimming took off 6 bases at V and 2 bases at J, with 13 bases between the two ends. The chain employs TRBV6-5 and TRBJ2-5, with D tentatively TRBD2 (6 bases). Material: peripheral blood. The sequence derives from a woman between 70 and 85 years old with acute or convalescent COVID-19. CDR3 bases: TGTGCCAGCAGCCCGGGGAGGCAGCAAGAGACCCAGTACTTC. It codes for CASSPGRQQETQYF.